This TCR beta chain derives from a study of human T cells and chemical hapten exposure. This clonotype came up a few times. Each CDR3 protein is one row after TCRdb ran MiXCR on the RACE reads. The sample has just over 95,000 distinct CDR3 sequences, around a quarter seen once. Time point reported: patch test 3, about 24 weeks after DPC sensitization. Treatment noted: therapeutic diphenylcyclopropenone sensitization with weekly scalp DPC. Per germline, CDR1 SEHNR and CDR2 FQNEAQ (reference sequence). Trimming cost V 4 bases and J 6 bases, with 19 bases left between them. The CDR3 contains 16 residues. The receptor was derived from a man between 35 and 55 years old with alopecia areata. Some clones in this sample may be carry-over from other donors' samples. V is TRBV7-9 and J is TRBJ2-1; weak D call: TRBD1 (6 bases). Material: whole blood, obtained in connection with sensitization to the hapten diphenylcyclopropenone (DPC). The CDR3 DNA sequence: TGTGCCAGCAGCTCCCTCGGGACAATTCTTTCCAATGAGCAGTTCTTC. This codes for CASSSLGTILSNEQFF.